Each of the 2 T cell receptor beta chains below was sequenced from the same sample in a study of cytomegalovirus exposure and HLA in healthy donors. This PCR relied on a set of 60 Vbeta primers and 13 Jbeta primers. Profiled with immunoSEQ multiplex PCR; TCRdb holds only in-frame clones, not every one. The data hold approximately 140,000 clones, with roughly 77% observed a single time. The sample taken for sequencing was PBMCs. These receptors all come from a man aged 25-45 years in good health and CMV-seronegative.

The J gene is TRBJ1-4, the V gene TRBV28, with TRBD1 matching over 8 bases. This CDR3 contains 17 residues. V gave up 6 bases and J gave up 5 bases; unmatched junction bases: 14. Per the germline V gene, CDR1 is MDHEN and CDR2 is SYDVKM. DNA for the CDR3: TGTGCCAGCAGAGCAGACAGGGGTTTTCTGCCAAATGAAAAACTGTTTTTT. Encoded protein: CASRADRGFLPNEKLFF.

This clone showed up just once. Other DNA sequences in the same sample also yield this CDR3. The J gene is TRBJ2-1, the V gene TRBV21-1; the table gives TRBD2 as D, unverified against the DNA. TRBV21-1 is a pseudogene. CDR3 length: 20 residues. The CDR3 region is CASSKEYSQTGSSYIGEQFF. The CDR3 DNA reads TGTGCCAGCAGCAAAGAATACAGTCAAACGGGGTCATCCTACATCGGTGAACAGTTCTTC.